One and the same sample provided the 32 T cell receptor beta chains below, sequenced in a study of blood T cell repertoires in COVID-19. Sequencing used immunoSEQ multiplex PCR; TCRdb keeps in-frame clones, though not all of them. The sample shows about 84,000 clones, about four fifths of them seen only once. Sequencing input: peripheral blood. The receptors were sampled from an elderly man with active or convalescent COVID-19.

This sequence joins TRBV28 and TRBJ1-3; D might be TRBD1 (5 bases). Per the germline V gene, CDR1 is MDHEN and CDR2 is SYDVKM. CDR3 length equals 18 residues. The ends were cut back, 7 bases at V and 1 base at J, with 23 bases in the middle. The CDR3 nucleotides are TGTGCCAGCACCAAGTCGGGACTGTTAGGATTGTCTGGAAACACCATATATTTT. This gives the protein CASTKSGLLGLSGNTIYF.

The V gene is TRBV10-3, the J gene TRBJ2-1, with 14 bases identical to TRBD2. With V trimmed by 6 bases and J by 5 bases, 15 bases remained unmatched. This CDR3 has 19 amino acids. Germline-derived CDR1 and CDR2 are ENHRY and SYGVKD. The CDR3 sequence: CAISRPGLAGVLPNNEQFF. In nucleotides, the CDR3 is TGTGCCATCAGCAGACCGGGACTAGCGGGAGTTCTCCCCAACAATGAGCAGTTCTTC.

This chain joins TRBV10-2 and TRBJ2-5, with 8 bases matching TRBD1. The CDR3 runs to 16 residues. Per the germline V gene, CDR1 is WSHSY and CDR2 is SAAADI. The trim removed 7 bases at V and 1 base at J, leaving 11 bases unmatched. This CDR3 is CASNPDRGLLQETQYF. The CDR3 DNA reads TGCGCCAGCAATCCCGACAGGGGCCTACTCCAAGAGACCCAGTACTTC.

Only a few counts were recorded for this clone. V usage is TRBV28 and J usage is TRBJ2-4, with 10 positions matching TRBD1. The V and J ends lost 5 bases and 2 bases, in that order; junction bases with no gene match: 12. From germline, CDR1 is MDHEN and CDR2 SYDVKM. CDR3 length: 18 residues. The chain's CDR3 is CASSPRDRDRGPKNIQYF. The CDR3 nucleotides are TGTGCCAGCAGTCCGAGGGACCGGGACAGGGGCCCCAAAAACATTCAGTACTTC.

The genes are TRBV19 and TRBJ1-5; 8 bases match TRBD1. The CDR3 totals 15 residues. V shed 2 bases and J 5 bases; nucleotides not matched to a gene: 5. Germline V gives CDR1 LNHDA, CDR2 SQIVND (reference sequence). CDR3: CASSITGGWDQPQHF. For the CDR3, the DNA is TGTGCCAGTAGTATAACAGGGGGTTGGGATCAGCCCCAGCATTTT.

The gene calls are TRBV18 and TRBJ2-5; 9 nucleotides match TRBD2. Trimming cost V 3 bases and J 1 base; bases outside gene matches: 6. Looked up from germline, CDR1 is KGHSH and CDR2 is LQKENI. The CDR3 runs 16 residues. The chain's CDR3 is CASSPFSGRFQETQYF. For the CDR3, the DNA is TGTGCCAGCTCACCGTTCAGCGGGAGGTTCCAAGAGACCCAGTACTTC.

The J gene is TRBJ2-1, the V gene TRBV5-6, with 10 bases aligning to TRBD2. CDR3 length: 16 amino acids. Germline V lookup: CDR1 SGHDT, CDR2 YYEEEE. V was clipped by 4 bases and J by 4 bases; unmatched bases: 8. The CDR3 region is CASSRLAGEVYNEQFF. The CDR3 coding sequence is TGTGCCAGCAGCCGTCTAGCGGGAGAGGTATACAATGAGCAGTTCTTC.

The CDR3 here is CASRADRDHGSNQPQHF. The CDR3 DNA is TGTGCCAGCAGGGCTGACAGGGATCACGGTAGCAATCAGCCCCAGCATTTT. J is TRBJ1-5 and V is TRBV7-2; 7 bases are a match to TRBD1. V shed 6 bases and J 0 bases; nucleotides not matched to a gene: 11. CDR1 is SGHTA and CDR2 is FQGNSA in the germline V gene. The CDR3 is made up of 17 amino acids.

V usage is TRBV7-2 and J usage is TRBJ2-7, with 11 bases that match TRBD2. With V trimmed by 1 base and J by 4 bases, 6 bases remained unmatched. This CDR3 spans 16 amino acids. CDR1 is SGHTA and CDR2 is FQGNSA in the germline V gene. This CDR3 is CASSLGTSGSGYEQYF. CDR3 coding DNA: TGTGCCAGCAGCTTAGGAACTAGCGGGAGCGGGTACGAGCAGTACTTC.

About this clone itself: Germline and junction disagree at one end, which may indicate a read error. The chain recombines TRBV5-6 with TRBJ2-3; D is undetermined. The CDR3 runs to 13 residues. The V gene's germline CDR1 is SGHDT and CDR2 YYEEEE. CDR3 in amino acids: CARSFRGTDTQYF. CDR3 nucleotides: TGTGCCAGAAGCTTTAGAGGCACAGATACGCAGTATTTT.

The chain links TRBV10-3 to TRBJ1-2; 8 bases agree with TRBD1. Germline assignment: CDR1 ENHRY and CDR2 SYGVKD. CDR3 length: 14 amino acids. After removal of 3 bases from V and 7 bases from J, the junction contained 7 bases not matched to a gene. This CDR3 reads CAISEVRTGSGYTF. The CDR3 DNA is TGTGCCATCAGTGAAGTTAGGACAGGGTCTGGCTACACCTTC.

This clone occurred once. The gene calls are TRBV7-8 and TRBJ2-2; 7 bases agree with TRBD1. Trimming removed 6 bases from V and 1 base from J; junction bases left unmatched: 8. Germline loops: CDR1 SGHVS, CDR2 FQNEAQ. The CDR3 spans 16 residues. The CDR3 DNA sequence: TGTGCCAGCAGTCCTAACAGGGGCGAGAACACCGGGGAGCTGTTTTTT. Translation gives CASSPNRGENTGELFF.

V is TRBV30 and J is TRBJ1-5, with a weak D call TRBD1 (5 bases). In germline, CDR1 is GTSNPN, CDR2 SVGIG (reference sequence). V gave up 3 bases and J gave up 1 base, with 10 bases separating them. This CDR3 region has 14 residues. CDR3 in DNA: TGTGCCTGGAGCAACGGGGGGAGCAATCAGCCCCAGCATTTT. Its translation is CAWSNGGSNQPQHF.

The chain combines TRBV5-1 with TRBJ1-1; tentative D call: TRBD1 (6 bases). Trimming cost V 0 bases and J 4 bases, with 13 bases left between them. CDR3 size: 15 residues. Germline CDR1 reads SGHRS; CDR2 reads YFSETQ. The CDR3 sequence is CASSLAAGAPTEAFF. The CDR3 DNA reads as TGCGCCAGCAGCTTGGCGGCAGGGGCCCCCACTGAAGCTTTCTTT.

The chain couples TRBV7-8 to TRBJ1-6; no clear D. Germline CDR1 reads SGHVS; CDR2 reads FQNEAQ. The CDR3 covers 14 residues. Trimming took off 2 bases at V and 6 bases at J, with 8 bases between the two ends. The CDR3 loop is CASSLSRGNSPLHF. DNA for the CDR3: TGTGCCAGCAGCTTATCCCGCGGTAATTCACCCCTCCACTTT.

The genes are TRBV6-2 or TRBV6-3 and TRBJ1-2; 7 bases map to TRBD1. The CDR3 totals 14 residues. Germline V gene lookup returns CDR1 MNHEY and CDR2 SVGEGT. V trimming: 5 bases; J trimming: 4 bases; junction bases outside the gene matches: 7. The CDR3 DNA reads TGTGCCAGCAGTCCAGACCGGGACAGCTATGGCTACACCTTC. Translating it yields CASSPDRDSYGYTF.

The CDR3 DNA reads as TGTGCCAGCAGCTCCTCAGGTGCCTACAATGAGCAGTTCTTC. It specifies CASSSSGAYNEQFF. The gene calls are TRBV11-2 and TRBJ2-1, with unresolved D. CDR3 size: 14 residues. Germline V gives CDR1 SGHAT, CDR2 FQNNGV. Trimming stripped 4 bases from V and 2 bases from J, with 9 bases between.

This clone came up once. The rearrangement joins TRBV7-3 to TRBJ1-5; 7 bases line up with TRBD1. J was trimmed by 5 bases and V by 5 bases; bases with no gene match: 3. There are 13 residues in the CDR3. Germline values: CDR1 SGHTA, CDR2 FQGTGA. CDR3 sequence reads: CASSLTGDQPQHF. CDR3 nucleotides: TGTGCCAGCAGCCTCACAGGGGATCAGCCCCAGCATTTT.

The CDR3 here is CASSEGLASDTQYF. The CDR3 coding sequence is TGTGCCAGCAGCGAAGGACTAGCGTCAGATACGCAGTATTTT. This chain uses TRBV7-3 with TRBJ2-3; 9 bases align to TRBD2. Germline V CDR1 and CDR2: SGHTA, FQGTGA. V was pared by 5 bases and J by 4 bases, with 4 bases of the junction left unmatched. There are 14 residues in the CDR3.

The genes are TRBV6-5 and TRBJ1-1; D call uncertain. The V end lost 6 bases, the J end lost 1 base, and 12 bases lay between the germline ends. CDR1 is MNHEY, CDR2 SVGAGI, per germline. The CDR3 spans 14 residues. The CDR3 DNA sequence: TGTGCCAGCAGGAGGGTGTCCTCGAACACTGAAGCTTTCTTT. Encoded protein: CASRRVSSNTEAFF.

V usage is TRBV29-1 and J usage is TRBJ2-4, with 7 bases fitting TRBD1. The CDR3 is 12 amino acids. Germline loops: CDR1 SQVTM, CDR2 ANQGSEA. The trim removed 5 bases at V and 7 bases at J, leaving 5 bases unmatched. CDR3 in amino acids: CSVTGAGNIQYF. The CDR3 region has the DNA TGCAGCGTTACAGGGGCCGGGAACATTCAGTACTTC.

The gene calls are TRBV2 and TRBJ1-4; D might be TRBD1 (6 bases). This CDR3 contains 14 residues. CDR1 is SNHLY and CDR2 is FYNNEI in the germline V gene. Trimming took 3 bases from V and 8 from J, leaving 13 bases between them. CDR3: CASSELGGGEKLFF. CDR3 bases: TGTGCCAGCAGTGAGTTAGGGGGGGGCGAAAAACTGTTTTTT. Together with reference TRBV2 and TRBJ1-4, the CDR3 gives the full variable domain: EPEVTQTPSHQVTQMGQEVILRCVPISNHLYFYWYRQILGQKVEFLVSFYNNEISEKSEIFDDQFSVERPDGSNFTLKIRSTKLEDSAMYFCASSELGGGEKLFFGSGTQLSVL.

The chain uses TRBV5-5 and TRBJ1-1; 8 bases are a match to TRBD1. Germline V gene data show CDR1 as SGHKS and CDR2 as YYEKEE (reference sequence). There are 16 residues in the CDR3. V lost 3 bases, J lost 5 bases, and 12 bases stayed unmatched. The CDR3 sequence is CASSSGQGGLKTEAFF. The CDR3 nucleotides are TGTGCCAGCAGCTCTGGACAGGGAGGTCTTAAGACTGAAGCTTTCTTT. Using reference TRBV5-5 and TRBJ1-1 for the parts outside the CDR3, the full variable domain is DAGVTQSPTHLIKTRGQQVTLRCSPISGHKSVSWYQQVLGQGPQFIFQYYEKEERGRGNFPDRFSARQFPNYSSELNVNALLLGDSALYLCASSSGQGGLKTEAFFGQGTRLTVV.

This sequence joins TRBV6-2 or TRBV6-3 and TRBJ2-1; no clear D. This CDR3 contains 17 residues. Germline V gene lookup returns CDR1 MNHEY and CDR2 SVGEGT. Deletions cut 0 bases from V and 4 bases from J, with 16 bases between. CDR3 sequence (DNA): TGTGCCAGCAGTTACTCCCCCTCTAGACCTCAATACAATGAGCAGTTCTTC. This translates into CASSYSPSRPQYNEQFF.

The CDR3 is CASSEDGTGQGASKNIQYF. CDR3 coding DNA: TGTGCCAGCAGTGAAGACGGAACGGGCCAGGGGGCTTCCAAAAACATTCAGTACTTC. The chain recombines TRBV6-1 with TRBJ2-4; 8 bases line up with TRBD1. This CDR3 spans 19 amino acids. Looked up from germline, CDR1 is MNHNS and CDR2 is SASEGT. V lost 1 base and J lost 2; bases outside the gene matches: 13.

This sequence joins TRBV5-1 and TRBJ2-4, with 12 bases that match TRBD2. The trim removed 4 bases at V and 7 bases at J, leaving 12 bases unmatched. The length of the CDR3 is 17 residues. The V gene's germline CDR1 is SGHRS and CDR2 YFSETQ. In DNA form, the CDR3 reads TGCGCCAGCAGCCTGGGGAGCAGACTAGCGGGGGAGAACATTCAGTACTTC. As protein: CASSLGSRLAGENIQYF.

CDR3 region: CASSFGGIPGELFF. The CDR3 bases are TGTGCCAGCAGCTTCGGCGGGATACCCGGGGAGCTGTTTTTT. The chain carries TRBV11-2 and TRBJ2-2; TRBD2 is a possible D gene (6 bases). Trimming removed 3 bases from V and 6 bases from J, with 11 bases in between. The length of the CDR3 is 14 residues. Germline V gives CDR1 SGHAT, CDR2 FQNNGV.

The genes are TRBV9 and TRBJ1-2; 8 bases are a match to TRBD1. Germline V CDR1 and CDR2: SGDLS, YYNGEE. J gave up 9 bases and V 4 bases, and 11 bases lay outside the gene matches. This CDR3 region has 14 residues. CDR3 nucleotide sequence: TGTGCCAGCAGCTTCCAGGACAGGGTCGATAGCTACACCTTC. Its protein is CASSFQDRVDSYTF.

The genes are TRBV24-1 and TRBJ1-2, with a weak D call TRBD1 (6 bases). Trimming stripped 0 bases from V and 5 bases from J, with 9 bases between. This CDR3 has 14 amino acids. Germline CDR1 is KGHDR and CDR2 is SFDVKD. CDR3 in amino acids: CATSDLGQGYGYTF. Written as DNA, the CDR3 is TGTGCCACCAGTGATTTGGGGCAGGGGTATGGCTACACCTTC.

This chain uses TRBV5-1 with TRBJ2-1; perhaps TRBD2 as D (5 bases). V lost 9 bases and J lost 10, with 20 bases in between. CDR1 is SGHRS and CDR2 is YFSETQ in the germline V gene. The CDR3 length is 13 residues. CDR3 loop: CATTPGDSGEQFF. In nucleotides, the CDR3 is TGCGCCACCACTCCCGGGGATAGTGGGGAGCAGTTCTTC.

This chain uses TRBV7-2 with TRBJ1-2; 7 bases map to TRBD1. The CDR3 loop spans 14 amino acids. The germline CDR1 and CDR2 sequences are SGHTA and FQGNSA. The junction had 10 bases not matched to a gene; V was cut back by 5 bases and J by 7 bases. The CDR3 is CASSARQGLGGYTF. The CDR3 DNA follows: TGTGCCAGCAGCGCCAGACAGGGCTTGGGTGGCTACACCTTC.

The J gene is TRBJ2-7, the V gene TRBV7-9; TRBD1 aligns across 12 bases. The CDR3 extends over 16 amino acids. V lost 0 bases and J lost 5; bases outside the gene matches: 5. From germline, CDR1 is SEHNR and CDR2 FQNEAQ (reference sequence). CDR3 sequence reads: CASSLAGTGGINEQYF. The CDR3 nucleotides read TGTGCCAGCAGCTTAGCAGGGACAGGGGGCATCAACGAGCAGTACTTC.